This TCR beta chain was recorded in a study of blood T cells in healthy people across ages. Regarding the study as a whole: As naive T cell percentage varied, TCR beta diversity correlated strongly with it.

As concerns this clonotype: The antigen is unknown.

Through a sample-barcoded 5' primer and a J-beta primer mix, a second PCR was run for roughly 6 to 12 cycles. The authors tagged each cDNA molecule using a template-switch adaptor with 12 random nucleotides. TCRdb ran MiXCR on the 5' RACE reads and lists one entry per CDR3 protein. This sample has about 690,000 distinct CDR3 sequences, with approximately 40% found just once. Trimming removed 8 bases from V and 3 bases from J; junction bases left unmatched: 7. This CDR3 has 15 amino acids. V usage is TRBV12-3 or TRBV12-4 and J usage is TRBJ2-2, with TRBD1 identical over 9 bases. This clonotype was obtained from a man older than 75 in good health. The specimen sequenced was blood. CDR3: CASQPRTGDTGELFF. CDR3 nucleotide sequence: TGTGCCAGCCAACCGCGGACAGGGGACACCGGGGAGCTGTTTTTT.